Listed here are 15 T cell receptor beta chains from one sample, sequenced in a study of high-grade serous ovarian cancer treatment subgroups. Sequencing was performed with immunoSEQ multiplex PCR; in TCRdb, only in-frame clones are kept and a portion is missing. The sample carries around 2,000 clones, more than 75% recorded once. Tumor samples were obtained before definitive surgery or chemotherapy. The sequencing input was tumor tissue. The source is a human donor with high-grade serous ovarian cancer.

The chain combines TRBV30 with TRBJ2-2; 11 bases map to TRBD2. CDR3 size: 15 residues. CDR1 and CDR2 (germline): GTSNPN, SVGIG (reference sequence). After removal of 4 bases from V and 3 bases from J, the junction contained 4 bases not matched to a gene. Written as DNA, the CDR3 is TGTGCCTGGACTAGCGGGAGGACCTACACCGGGGAGCTGTTTTTT. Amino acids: CAWTSGRTYTGELFF.

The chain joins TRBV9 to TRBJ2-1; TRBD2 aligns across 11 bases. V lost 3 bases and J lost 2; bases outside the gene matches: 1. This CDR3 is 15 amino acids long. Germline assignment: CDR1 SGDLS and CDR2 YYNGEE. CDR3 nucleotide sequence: TGTGCCAGCAGCGATAGCGGGAGGGCCTACAATGAGCAGTTCTTC. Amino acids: CASSDSGRAYNEQFF.

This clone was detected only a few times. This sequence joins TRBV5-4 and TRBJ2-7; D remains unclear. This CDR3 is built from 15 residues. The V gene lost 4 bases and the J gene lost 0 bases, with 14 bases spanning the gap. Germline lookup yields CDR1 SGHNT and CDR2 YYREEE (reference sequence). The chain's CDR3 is CASSLEARSSYEQYF. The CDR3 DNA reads TGTGCCAGCAGCCTCGAGGCCCGGAGCTCCTACGAGCAGTACTTC. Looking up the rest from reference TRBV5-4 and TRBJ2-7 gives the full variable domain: ETGVTQSPTHLIKTRGQQVTLRCSSQSGHNTVSWYQQALGQGPQFIFQYYREEENGRGNFPPRFSGLQFPNYSSELNVNALELDDSALYLCASSLEARSSYEQYFGPGTRLTVT.

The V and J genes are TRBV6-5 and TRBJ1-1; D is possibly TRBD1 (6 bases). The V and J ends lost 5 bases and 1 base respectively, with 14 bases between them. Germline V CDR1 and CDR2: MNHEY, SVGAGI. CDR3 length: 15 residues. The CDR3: CASSAPPGQNTEAFF. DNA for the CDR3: TGTGCCAGCAGTGCACCTCCGGGACAGAACACTGAAGCTTTCTTT.

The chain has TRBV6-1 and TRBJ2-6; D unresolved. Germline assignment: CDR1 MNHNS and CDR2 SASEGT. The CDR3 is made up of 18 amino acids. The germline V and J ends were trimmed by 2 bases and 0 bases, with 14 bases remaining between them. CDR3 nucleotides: TGTGCCAGCAGTGAACTTCCCGGCGGCGGCTCTGGGGCCAACGTCCTGACTTTC. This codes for CASSELPGGGSGANVLTF.

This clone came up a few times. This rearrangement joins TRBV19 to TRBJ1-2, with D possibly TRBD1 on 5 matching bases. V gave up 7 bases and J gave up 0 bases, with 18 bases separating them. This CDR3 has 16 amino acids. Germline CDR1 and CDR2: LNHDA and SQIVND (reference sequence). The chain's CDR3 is CASTLGGGRANYGYTF. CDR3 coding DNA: TGTGCCAGTACCCTAGGCGGGGGAAGAGCTAACTATGGCTACACCTTC. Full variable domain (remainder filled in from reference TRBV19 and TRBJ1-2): DGGITQSPKYLFRKEGQNVTLSCEQNLNHDAMYWYRQDPGQGLRLIYYSQIVNDFQKGDIAEGYSVSREKKESFPLTVTSAQKNPTAFYLCASTLGGGRANYGYTFGSGTRLTVV.

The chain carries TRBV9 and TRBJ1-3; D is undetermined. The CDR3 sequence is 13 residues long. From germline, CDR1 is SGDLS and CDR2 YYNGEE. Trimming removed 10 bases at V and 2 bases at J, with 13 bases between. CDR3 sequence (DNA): TGTGCCTCCCAGAGGAGTACTGGAAACACCATATATTTT. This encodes CASQRSTGNTIYF.

The DNA for the CDR3 is TGTGCCAGCAGCTTCCAACAGGGGGCGAACACTGAAGCTTTCTTT. Translated, it gives CASSFQQGANTEAFF. The V gene is TRBV11-2, the J gene TRBJ1-1, with TRBD1 matching 9 bases. From germline, CDR1 is SGHAT and CDR2 FQNNGV. Losses at the gene ends were 3 bases for V and 1 base for J; bases not matched to a gene: 3. The CDR3 spans 15 residues.

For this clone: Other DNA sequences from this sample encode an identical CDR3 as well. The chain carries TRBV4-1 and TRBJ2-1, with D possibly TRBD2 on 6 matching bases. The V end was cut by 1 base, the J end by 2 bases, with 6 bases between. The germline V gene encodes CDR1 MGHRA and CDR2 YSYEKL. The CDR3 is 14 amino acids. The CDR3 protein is CASSQGGAYNEQFF. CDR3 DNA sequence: TGCGCCAGCAGCCAAGGGGGGGCCTACAATGAGCAGTTCTTC.

In DNA form, the CDR3 reads TGTGCCAGCAGTTTCAGGAGAAGGGACGAGCAGTACTTC. Residues: CASSFRRRDEQYF. The chain combines TRBV27 with TRBJ2-5; D ambiguous. The J call may not be correct, given that the DNA end is closer to TRBJ2-7. This CDR3 has 13 amino acids. In germline, CDR1 is MNHEY, CDR2 SMNVEV (reference sequence).

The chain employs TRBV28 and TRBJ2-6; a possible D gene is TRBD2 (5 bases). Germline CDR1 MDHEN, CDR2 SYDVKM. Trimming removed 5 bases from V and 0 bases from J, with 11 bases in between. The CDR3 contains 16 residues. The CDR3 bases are TGTGCCAGCAGTCCCGGGGAAAGCTCTGGGGCCAACGTCCTGACTTTC. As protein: CASSPGESSGANVLTF.

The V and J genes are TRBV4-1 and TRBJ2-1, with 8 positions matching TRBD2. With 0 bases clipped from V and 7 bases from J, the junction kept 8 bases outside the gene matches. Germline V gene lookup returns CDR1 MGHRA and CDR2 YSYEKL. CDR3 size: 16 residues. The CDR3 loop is CASSQDTGGTKNEQFF. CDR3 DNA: TGCGCCAGCAGCCAAGATACGGGAGGGACTAAAAATGAGCAGTTCTTC.

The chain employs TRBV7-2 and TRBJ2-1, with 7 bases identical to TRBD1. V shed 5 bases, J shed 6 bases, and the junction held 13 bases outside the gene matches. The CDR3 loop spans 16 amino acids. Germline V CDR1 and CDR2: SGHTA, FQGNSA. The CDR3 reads CASSPWTGSHGNEQFF. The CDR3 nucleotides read TGTGCCAGCAGCCCTTGGACAGGATCTCATGGCAATGAGCAGTTCTTC.

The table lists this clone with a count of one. CDR3 in DNA: TGTGCCAGTAGTATCAGGGTATACAGGGCCGAGGATCAGCCCCAGCATTTT. It is translated as CASSIRVYRAEDQPQHF. The chain joins TRBV19 to TRBJ1-5, with a possible D match to TRBD1 (6 bases). The V end was cut by 3 bases, the J end by 5 bases, with 20 bases between. The CDR3 is made up of 17 amino acids. Germline V gene data show CDR1 as LNHDA and CDR2 as SQIVND (reference sequence).

As DNA, the CDR3 is TGTGCCAGCAGCAAAGGGGATCGGGGAGGCGAGCAGTACGTC. Residues: CASSKGDRGGEQYV. V is TRBV21-1 and J is TRBJ2-7; whether TRBD2, the table's D call, matches the DNA was not checked. TRBV21-1 is marked as a pseudogene. The CDR3 consists of 14 residues.